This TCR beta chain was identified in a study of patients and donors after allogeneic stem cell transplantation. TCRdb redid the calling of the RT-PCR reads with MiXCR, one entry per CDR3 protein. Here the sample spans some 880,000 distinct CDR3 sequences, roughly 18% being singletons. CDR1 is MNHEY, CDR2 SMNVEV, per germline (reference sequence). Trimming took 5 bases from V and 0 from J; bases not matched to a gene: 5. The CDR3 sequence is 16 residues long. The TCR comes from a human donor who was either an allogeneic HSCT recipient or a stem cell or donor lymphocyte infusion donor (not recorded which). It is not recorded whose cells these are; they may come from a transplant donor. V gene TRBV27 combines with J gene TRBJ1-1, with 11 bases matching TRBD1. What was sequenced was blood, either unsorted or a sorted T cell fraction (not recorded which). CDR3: CASSRTGGAMNTEAFF. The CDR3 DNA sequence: TGTGCCAGCAGTCGGACAGGGGGCGCAATGAACACTGAAGCTTTCTTT.